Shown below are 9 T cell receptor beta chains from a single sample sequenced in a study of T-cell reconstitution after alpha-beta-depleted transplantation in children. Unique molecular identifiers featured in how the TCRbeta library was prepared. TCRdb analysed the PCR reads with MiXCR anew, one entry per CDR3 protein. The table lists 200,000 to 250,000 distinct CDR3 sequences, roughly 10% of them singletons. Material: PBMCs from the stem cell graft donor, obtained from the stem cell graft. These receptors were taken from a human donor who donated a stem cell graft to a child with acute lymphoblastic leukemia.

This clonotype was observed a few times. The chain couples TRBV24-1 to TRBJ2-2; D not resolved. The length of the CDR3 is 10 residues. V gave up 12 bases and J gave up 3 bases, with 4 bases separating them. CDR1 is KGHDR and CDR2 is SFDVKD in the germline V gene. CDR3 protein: CAPYTGELFF. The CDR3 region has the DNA TGTGCCCCCTACACCGGGGAGCTGTTTTTT.

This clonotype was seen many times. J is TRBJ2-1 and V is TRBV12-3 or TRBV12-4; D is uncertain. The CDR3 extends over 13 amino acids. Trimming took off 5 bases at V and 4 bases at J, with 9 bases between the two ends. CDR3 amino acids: CASSPPPYNEQFF. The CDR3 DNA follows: TGTGCCAGCAGTCCACCCCCGTACAATGAGCAGTTCTTC.

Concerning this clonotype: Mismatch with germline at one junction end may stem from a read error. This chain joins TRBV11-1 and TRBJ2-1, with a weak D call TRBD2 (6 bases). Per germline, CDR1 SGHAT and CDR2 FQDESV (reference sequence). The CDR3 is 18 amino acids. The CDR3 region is CASSSLGGRGSSYNERFF. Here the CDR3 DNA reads TGTGCCAGCAGCTCGCTAGGTGGGCGGGGTTCATCCTACAATGAGCGGTTCTTC.

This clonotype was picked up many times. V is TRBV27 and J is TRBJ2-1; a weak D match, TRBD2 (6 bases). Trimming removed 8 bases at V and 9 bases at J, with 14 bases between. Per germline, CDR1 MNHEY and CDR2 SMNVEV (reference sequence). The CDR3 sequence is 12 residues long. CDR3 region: CASGGIAAEQFF. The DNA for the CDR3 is TGTGCCAGCGGAGGGATTGCAGCTGAGCAGTTCTTC.

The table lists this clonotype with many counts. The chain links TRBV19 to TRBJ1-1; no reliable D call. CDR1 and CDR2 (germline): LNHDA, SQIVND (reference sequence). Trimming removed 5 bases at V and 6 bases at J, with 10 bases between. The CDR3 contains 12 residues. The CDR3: CASSWRKSEAFF. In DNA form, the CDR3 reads TGTGCCAGTAGTTGGAGGAAATCTGAAGCTTTCTTT.

This chain's CDR3 is CASSLRTAGTRLDPYNEQFF. CDR3 sequence (DNA): TGTGCCAGCAGCTTACGGACGGCCGGGACTAGACTAGATCCCTACAATGAGCAGTTCTTC. The chain is built from TRBV11-2 and TRBJ2-1, with 8 nucleotides matching TRBD2. The CDR3 extends over 20 amino acids. The germline V gene has CDR1 SGHAT and CDR2 FQNNGV. V shed 2 bases and J 2 bases; nucleotides not matched to a gene: 17. The full variable domain, completed using reference TRBV11-2 and TRBJ2-1, is EAGVAQSPRYKIIEKRQSVAFWCNPISGHATLYWYQQILGQGPKLLIQFQNNGVVDDSQLPKDRFSAERLKGVDSTLKIQPAKLEDSAVYLCASSLRTAGTRLDPYNEQFFGPGTRLTVL.

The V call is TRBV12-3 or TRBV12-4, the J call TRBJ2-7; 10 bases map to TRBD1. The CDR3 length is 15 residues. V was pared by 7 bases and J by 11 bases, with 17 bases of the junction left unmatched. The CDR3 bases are TGTGCCAGCACTCCTACGGGGACAGGGGCCCCCGGGGAGTACTTC. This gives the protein CASTPTGTGAPGEYF.

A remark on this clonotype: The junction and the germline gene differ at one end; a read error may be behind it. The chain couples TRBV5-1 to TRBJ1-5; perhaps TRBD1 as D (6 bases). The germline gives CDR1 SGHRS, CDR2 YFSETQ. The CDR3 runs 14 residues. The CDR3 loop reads CVSSLAGGNQPQHF. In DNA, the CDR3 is TGCGTCAGCAGCTTGGCAGGGGGCAATCAGCCCCAGCATTTT.

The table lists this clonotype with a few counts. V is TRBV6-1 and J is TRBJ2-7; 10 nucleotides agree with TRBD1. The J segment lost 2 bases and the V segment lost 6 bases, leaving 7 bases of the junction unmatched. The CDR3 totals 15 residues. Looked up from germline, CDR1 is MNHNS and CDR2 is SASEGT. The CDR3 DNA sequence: TGTGCCAGCAGGGGACAGGGGCTACTTCCCTACGAGCAGTACTTC. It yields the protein CASRGQGLLPYEQYF.